What follows are 19 T cell receptor beta chains derived from one specimen sequenced in a study of blood T cell repertoires in COVID-19 (dated by TCRdb to about 2020). To prepare the library, the immunoSEQ multiplex PCR assay was applied. Drawn from immuneACCESS, this table holds only the in-frame rearrangements with V and J called that TCRdb kept. Clones are partly lost; checked studies trace under half to an unresolved V gene and leave the rest unexplained. The sample table shows more than 110,000 clones, and more than 70% are seen once. About 5.5% of the sample belongs to the ten largest clones. The sample was PBMCs or T cells enriched from blood (not recorded which). The receptors were gathered from a middle-aged man with acute COVID-19.

This clone was counted a few times. The rearrangement joins TRBV9 to TRBJ2-3, with 9 bases lining up with TRBD2. Germline assignment: CDR1 SGDLS and CDR2 YYNGEE. V shed 2 bases, J shed 2 bases, and the junction held 9 bases outside the gene matches. The CDR3 spans 17 residues. In DNA form, the CDR3 reads TGTGCCAGCAGCGTTGGGGTAGCGGGGGCTTACACAGATACGCAGTATTTT. Its protein is CASSVGVAGAYTDTQYF.

CDR3 residues: CASSPDRGREETEAFF. The CDR3, as DNA: TGTGCCAGCTCACCCGACAGGGGACGGGAAGAGACTGAAGCTTTCTTT. The chain couples TRBV18 to TRBJ1-1, with 8 nucleotides matching TRBD1. Germline values: CDR1 KGHSH, CDR2 LQKENI. Losses at the gene ends were 3 bases for V and 5 bases for J; bases not matched to a gene: 11. The CDR3 contains 16 residues.

The V and J genes are TRBV21-1 and TRBJ2-6; the table's D gene call, TRBD1, was not cross checked with the DNA. TRBV21-1 is given as a pseudogene. The CDR3 is made up of 19 amino acids. The CDR3 region is CASSKGMTPGIAGANVLTF. As DNA, the CDR3 is TGTGCCAGCAGCAAAGGCATGACGCCAGGCATCGCTGGGGCCAACGTCCTGACTTTC.

This rearrangement joins TRBV7-9 to TRBJ2-1; 8 bases are a match to TRBD2. Germline V lookup: CDR1 SEHNR, CDR2 FQNEAQ (reference sequence). V lost 2 bases to trimming and J lost 8 bases; unmatched junction nucleotides: 11. CDR3 length equals 16 residues. As DNA, the CDR3 is TGTGCCAGCAGCTTAATTGGTACTAGCGGCGGAGATGAGCAGTTCTTC. This sequence encodes CASSLIGTSGGDEQFF.

The chain joins TRBV7-9 to TRBJ1-4, with 8 bases fitting TRBD1. CDR1 SEHNR and CDR2 FQNEAQ come from the germline V gene (reference sequence). Trimming at V came to 5 bases and at J to 8 bases, leaving 7 bases not matched to a gene. The CDR3 spans 14 residues. The CDR3 nucleotides are TGTGCCAGCAGCGCGGACAGGGTTGGCGAAAAACTGTTTTTT. Amino acid sequence: CASSADRVGEKLFF.

The chain employs TRBV9 and TRBJ1-2; 9 positions match TRBD1. The CDR3 spans 15 residues. CDR1 is SGDLS and CDR2 is YYNGEE in the germline V gene. The junction had 7 bases not matched to a gene; V was cut back by 0 bases and J by 7 bases. The DNA for the CDR3 is TGTGCCAGCAGCGTAGTAGGGACAGGGACGTTTGGCTACACCTTC. Translating it yields CASSVVGTGTFGYTF.

A single count supports this clone. The chain recombines TRBV13 with TRBJ1-3; D gene uncertain. Germline V CDR1 and CDR2: PRHDT, FYEKMQ (reference sequence). CDR3 length: 15 residues. The V and J ends lost 0 bases and 1 base respectively, with 7 bases between them. CDR3 sequence (DNA): TGTGCCAGCAGCTTAGGGGGCTTGTCTGGAAACACCATATATTTT. This sequence encodes CASSLGGLSGNTIYF.

This clone was detected only once. The CDR3 DNA reads as TGTGCCAGCTCCGACACAGGGCCGCCCAATCAGCCCCAGCATTTT. As protein: CASSDTGPPNQPQHF. The V call is TRBV3-1 (or the pseudogene TRBV3-2), the J call TRBJ1-5; a weak D match, TRBD1 (6 bases). The CDR3 consists of 15 residues. V was pared by 8 bases and J by 3 bases, with 17 bases between. CDR1 and CDR2 from the germline V gene are LGHDT and YNNKEL (reference sequence).

This chain links TRBV9 with TRBJ2-5; 8 nucleotides agree with TRBD2. This CDR3 comprises 16 residues. Germline-derived CDR1 and CDR2 are SGDLS and YYNGEE. With 2 bases clipped from V and 5 bases from J, the junction kept 11 bases outside the gene matches. In DNA, the CDR3 is TGTGCCAGCAGCGTCTACGGGACTAGGGTGGGGGAGACCCAGTACTTC. Protein: CASSVYGTRVGETQYF.

This chain uses TRBV6-4 with TRBJ1-2; 9 positions match TRBD1. Germline CDR1 is MRHNA and CDR2 is SNTAGT. J was trimmed by 2 bases and V by 6 bases; bases with no gene match: 4. This CDR3 has 14 amino acids. The CDR3 nucleotides read TGTGCCAGCAGAGAGACAGGGGGAAACTATGGCTACACCTTC. As protein: CASRETGGNYGYTF.

V usage is TRBV28 and J usage is TRBJ1-4; D unresolved. V dropped 2 bases and J dropped 0 bases, with 7 bases sitting between them. Germline values: CDR1 MDHEN, CDR2 SYDVKM. The CDR3 spans 15 residues. The CDR3 sequence: CASSLGTATNEKLFF. CDR3 bases: TGTGCCAGCAGTTTAGGTACAGCAACTAATGAAAAACTGTTTTTT.

The rearrangement uses TRBV10-2 and TRBJ2-5; 10 bases line up with TRBD2. V gave up 1 base and J gave up 1 base; unmatched junction bases: 6. The germline V gene has CDR1 WSHSY and CDR2 SAAADI. The CDR3 consists of 17 residues. In DNA, the CDR3 is TGCGCCAGCAGTGAGTTAGCGGGGGGATTCCTCCAAGAGACCCAGTACTTC. This sequence encodes CASSELAGGFLQETQYF.

This chain joins TRBV18 and TRBJ1-4; D unclear. Germline lookup yields CDR1 KGHSH and CDR2 LQKENI. This CDR3 contains 18 residues. The ends were cut back, 1 base at V and 0 bases at J, with 15 bases in the middle. The CDR3 DNA reads TGTGCCAGCTCACCACGCGGCGGATCGTTGGCAACTAATGAAAAACTGTTTTTT. It encodes CASSPRGGSLATNEKLFF.

This chain links TRBV24-1 with TRBJ2-5; 10 bases line up with TRBD2. The junction had 6 bases not matched to a gene; V was cut back by 5 bases and J by 1 base. This CDR3 has 16 amino acids. CDR1 KGHDR and CDR2 SFDVKD come from the germline V gene. This chain's CDR3 is CATSAPPSGGQETQYF. In nucleotides, the CDR3 is TGTGCCACCAGTGCGCCACCTAGCGGGGGCCAAGAGACCCAGTACTTC.

The chain combines TRBV2 with TRBJ2-2; 7 bases fit TRBD1. The CDR3 sequence is 13 residues long. CDR1 is SNHLY, CDR2 FYNNEI, per germline. Unmatched junction bases numbered 5, after V lost 6 bases and J lost 7 bases. CDR3 loop: CASRINRGGELFF. In DNA, the CDR3 is TGTGCCAGCAGGATTAACAGGGGCGGGGAGCTGTTTTTT.

CDR3 nucleotides: TGTGCCAGCAGTCAGGACAGTACCGGGGAGCTGTTTTTT. Amino acids: CASSQDSTGELFF. The chain has TRBV2 and TRBJ2-2; D perhaps matches TRBD1 (6 bases). Trimming cost V 5 bases and J 5 bases, with 9 bases left between them. The germline V gene has CDR1 SNHLY and CDR2 FYNNEI. The CDR3 has 13 amino acids.

This rearrangement joins TRBV9 to TRBJ2-1; D is undetermined. Germline V CDR1 and CDR2: SGDLS, YYNGEE. This CDR3 region has 13 residues. Trimming cost V 3 bases and J 7 bases, with 11 bases left between them. DNA of the CDR3: TGTGCCAGCAGCGATCTTGGGCTTAATGAGCAGTTCTTC. This codes for CASSDLGLNEQFF.

The chain uses TRBV3-1 (or the pseudogene TRBV3-2) and TRBJ1-2; D remains unclear. With 4 bases removed from V and 0 bases from J, the gap between germline ends came to 6 bases. The CDR3 runs 13 residues. Per the germline V gene, CDR1 is LGHDT and CDR2 is YNNKEL (reference sequence). CDR3 DNA: TGTGCCAGCAGCCTCACAGCTAACTATGGCTACACCTTC. This codes for CASSLTANYGYTF.

The chain has TRBV27 and TRBJ2-5; 9 positions agree with TRBD2. The CDR3 covers 14 residues. Germline assignment: CDR1 MNHEY and CDR2 SMNVEV (reference sequence). The V segment lost 7 bases and the J segment 4 bases; nucleotides outside the gene matches: 7. CDR3 residues: CASTSPAGGETQYF. The CDR3 region has the DNA TGTGCCAGCACCTCCCCAGCGGGAGGAGAGACCCAGTACTTC.